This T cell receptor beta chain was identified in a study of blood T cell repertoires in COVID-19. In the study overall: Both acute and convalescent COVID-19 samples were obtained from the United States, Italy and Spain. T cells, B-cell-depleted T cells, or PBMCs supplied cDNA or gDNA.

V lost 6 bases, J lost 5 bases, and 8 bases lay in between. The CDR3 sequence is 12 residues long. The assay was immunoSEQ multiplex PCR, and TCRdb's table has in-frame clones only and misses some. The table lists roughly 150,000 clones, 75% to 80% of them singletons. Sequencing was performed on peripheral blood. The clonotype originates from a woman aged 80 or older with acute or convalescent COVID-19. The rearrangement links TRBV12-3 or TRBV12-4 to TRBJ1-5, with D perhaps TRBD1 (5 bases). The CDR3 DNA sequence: TGTGCCAGCAGCGGGGGGGATCAGCCCCAGCATTTT. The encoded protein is CASSGGDQPQHF.